The clone carrying this TCR beta chain appeared a few times. This sample stems from a study of regulatory dendritic cells for organ transplantation. The repertoire was sequenced with immunoSEQ multiplex PCR; TCRdb's copy has only in-frame clones and lacks some. The repertoire holds fewer than 50,000 clones, with just over 90% as singletons. The sequence was collected from a human donor in good health. The sample consisted of naive CD8+ T cells from blood. The subset here: CD45RA+ naive T cells.

The CDR3 DNA reads TGTGCCAGCAGCTTAAGGTGGGATGGCTACACCTTC. It yields the protein CASSLRWDGYTF. V is TRBV7-9 and J is TRBJ1-2; D is ambiguous. Trimming cost V 2 bases and J 6 bases, with 7 bases left between them. Germline V gene sequence: CDR1 SEHNR, CDR2 FQNEAQ (reference sequence). CDR3 length: 12 amino acids.